A single sample is the source of the 24 T cell receptor beta chains below, sequenced in a study of cytomegalovirus exposure and HLA in healthy donors. PCR amplification relied on 60 Vbeta primers (plus 13 Jbeta primers). Assay used: immunoSEQ multiplex PCR; TCRdb lists only in-frame clones, some missing. Of more than 150,000 clones in the sample, approximately 78% were seen once. Sequencing was carried out using PBMCs. The source of these receptors is a male donor in good health and CMV-seronegative.

This sequence joins TRBV6-6 and TRBJ1-1, with 9 bases aligning to TRBD1. This CDR3 spans 13 amino acids. J was trimmed by 10 bases and V by 11 bases; bases with no gene match: 14. Germline CDR1 is MNHNY and CDR2 is SVGAGI (reference sequence). CDR3 sequence reads: CASQAGQGIRAFF. For the CDR3, the DNA is TGTGCCTCCCAAGCGGGACAGGGAATAAGAGCTTTCTTT.

The gene calls are TRBV2 and TRBJ2-1; D possibly corresponds to TRBD2 (6 bases). The CDR3 extends over 13 amino acids. Germline CDR1 SNHLY, CDR2 FYNNEI. V lost 8 bases to trimming and J lost 4 bases, with 12 bases between them. CDR3 DNA: TGTGCCAGCCTGCGGGACCGTTACAATGAGCAGTTCTTC. Its translation: CASLRDRYNEQFF.

The CDR3 loop reads CAIRPTSGDNTGELFF. CDR3 bases: TGTGCCATCAGACCGACTAGCGGAGATAACACCGGGGAGCTGTTTTTT. This chain joins TRBV10-3 and TRBJ2-2; TRBD2 matches 9 bases. Germline lookup yields CDR1 ENHRY and CDR2 SYGVKD. CDR3 length: 16 residues. With 6 bases clipped from V and 2 bases from J, the junction kept 7 bases outside the gene matches.

V is TRBV7-8 and J is TRBJ1-3; D gene ambiguous. From germline, CDR1 is SGHVS and CDR2 FQNEAQ. The V end was cut by 8 bases, the J end by 2 bases, with 10 bases between. The CDR3 has 13 amino acids. The CDR3 reads CASSSGAGNTIYF. DNA of the CDR3: TGTGCCAGCTCCTCAGGTGCTGGAAACACCATATATTTT.

This clone appeared a few times. The chain couples TRBV11-2 to TRBJ1-2, with TRBD1 identical over 9 bases. CDR3 length: 14 residues. Per germline, CDR1 SGHAT and CDR2 FQNNGV. After removal of 1 base from V and 6 bases from J, the junction contained 3 bases not matched to a gene. The CDR3 DNA follows: TGTGCCAGCAGCTTAGGTTGGACAGGGGATGGCTACACCTTC. This translates into CASSLGWTGDGYTF.

This clone was seen more than once but under ten times. The chain carries TRBV6-5 and TRBJ2-1, with unresolved D. CDR1 is MNHEY and CDR2 is SVGAGI in the germline V gene. The V end lost 0 bases, the J end lost 4 bases, and 4 bases lay between the germline ends. The CDR3 runs 13 residues. CDR3 bases: TGTGCCAGCAGTTACTCGACATACAATGAGCAGTTCTTC. This codes for CASSYSTYNEQFF.

The genes are TRBV5-1 and TRBJ2-5; D is possibly TRBD1 (6 bases). CDR3 size: 15 residues. Deletions cut 4 bases from V and 11 bases from J, with 24 bases between. Looked up from germline, CDR1 is SGHRS and CDR2 is YFSETQ. The CDR3 loop reads CASSEQGDSAEGQYF. CDR3 DNA sequence: TGCGCCAGCAGCGAACAGGGAGATTCCGCCGAGGGGCAGTACTTC.

The V gene is TRBV28, the J gene TRBJ1-2; D unresolved. V was trimmed by 9 bases and J by 5 bases, leaving 10 bases between them. CDR3 size: 11 residues. The germline CDR1 and CDR2 sequences are MDHEN and SYDVKM. The chain's CDR3 is CASGDKYGYTF. Written as DNA, the CDR3 is TGTGCCAGTGGAGATAAATATGGCTACACCTTC.

The gene calls are TRBV4-2 and TRBJ2-5; perhaps TRBD1 as D (6 bases). The germline V gene has CDR1 LGHNA and CDR2 YNFKEQ. CDR3 size: 13 residues. V lost 11 bases, J lost 4 bases, and 17 bases lay in between. CDR3 DNA sequence: TGTGCCGATAGGGGGAGAACCCGAGAGACCCAGTACTTC. Its protein is CADRGRTRETQYF.

This clone came up once. Sequence at one end of the junction differs from germline and may be a read error. The J gene is TRBJ2-7, the V gene TRBV6-6, with 9 nucleotides matching TRBD1. From germline, CDR1 is MNHNY and CDR2 SVGAGI (reference sequence). The CDR3 has 15 residues. CDR3 nucleotide sequence: TGTGCCAGCAGCTCCACAGGGGGCCCCTCCCACGAGCAGTACTTC. It codes for CASSSTGGPSHEQYF.

This chain links TRBV5-1 with TRBJ1-1, with TRBD1 matching 7 bases. Germline V gives CDR1 SGHRS, CDR2 YFSETQ. With 0 bases clipped from V and 4 bases from J, the junction kept 9 bases outside the gene matches. CDR3 size: 16 residues. CDR3 coding DNA: TGCGCCAGCAGCTTGGCGGGGACAGTCTTTGGCACTGAAGCTTTCTTT. Protein sequence: CASSLAGTVFGTEAFF.

The J gene is TRBJ2-3, the V gene TRBV19; D ambiguous. Per germline, CDR1 LNHDA and CDR2 SQIVND (reference sequence). The V and J ends lost 1 base and 2 bases respectively, with 10 bases between them. The CDR3 spans 15 residues. The CDR3 nucleotides read TGTGCCAGTAGTATAGGCACCTCTAACACAGATACGCAGTATTTT. Encoded protein: CASSIGTSNTDTQYF.

This sequence joins TRBV11-1 and TRBJ2-1, with 8 bases aligning to TRBD2. CDR1 is SGHAT, CDR2 FQDESV, per germline (reference sequence). Germline trimming cut 5 bases from V and 5 bases from J; bases unmatched to any gene: 8. CDR3 size: 15 residues. The CDR3, as DNA: TGTGCCAGCAGCGTAAGCGGGAGCCAGGACAATGAGCAGTTCTTC. It is translated as CASSVSGSQDNEQFF. Based on the CDR3 plus reference TRBV11-1 and TRBJ2-1, the full variable domain is EAEVAQSPRYKITEKSQAVAFWCDPISGHATLYWYRQILGQGPELLVQFQDESVVDDSQLPKDRFSAERLKGVDSTLKIQPAELGDSAMYLCASSVSGSQDNEQFFGPGTRLTVL.

The genes are TRBV7-6 and TRBJ2-1; the match to TRBD2 covers 12 bases. CDR3 size: 17 residues. Germline V gives CDR1 SGHVS, CDR2 FNYEAQ. V shed 5 bases, J shed 7 bases, and the junction held 12 bases outside the gene matches. This CDR3 reads CASSPPGLAGTENEQFF. The CDR3 nucleotides are TGTGCCAGCAGCCCGCCGGGACTAGCGGGCACAGAAAATGAGCAGTTCTTC.

The CDR3 coding sequence is TGTGCCAGCTCACCTAGCGGGAGGAACTACAATGAGCAGTTCTTC. It yields the protein CASSPSGRNYNEQFF. The chain has TRBV18 and TRBJ2-1, with 10 positions matching TRBD2. Losses at the gene ends were 3 bases for V and 3 bases for J; bases not matched to a gene: 2. The CDR3 has 15 amino acids. Germline CDR1 reads KGHSH; CDR2 reads LQKENI.

In this sample, this clone turned up once. The V gene is TRBV27, the J gene TRBJ2-7; 12 positions agree with TRBD2. The CDR3 has 17 amino acids. The germline CDR1 and CDR2 sequences are MNHEY and SMNVEV (reference sequence). The ends lost 3 bases at V and 7 bases at J; junction bases unmatched: 13. The CDR3 is CASSLSCLLAGGCEQYF. The DNA of the CDR3 is TGTGCCAGCAGTTTGTCCTGTCTACTAGCGGGAGGTTGTGAGCAGTACTTC.

The genes are TRBV5-4 and TRBJ2-7, with TRBD2 matching over 7 bases. The CDR3 has 13 residues. The germline V gene encodes CDR1 SGHNT and CDR2 YYREEE (reference sequence). The V and J ends lost 3 bases and 8 bases, in that order; junction bases with no gene match: 8. CDR3: CASSWGGRLQQYF. For the CDR3, the DNA is TGTGCCAGCAGCTGGGGGGGGAGGCTACAGCAGTACTTC.

The gene calls are TRBV25-1 and TRBJ2-1, with 11 bases matching TRBD2. The CDR3 covers 14 residues. CDR1 MGHDK and CDR2 SYGVNS come from the germline V gene. Trimming took 6 bases from V and 8 from J; bases not matched to a gene: 6. The DNA for the CDR3 is TGTGCCAGCAGCACTAGCGGGAGTAGGGATGAGCAGTTCTTC. It specifies CASSTSGSRDEQFF.

This clone was counted a few times. The chain employs TRBV28 and TRBJ2-5; 9 nucleotides line up with TRBD1. The CDR3 runs to 16 residues. Trimming cost V 4 bases and J 4 bases; bases outside gene matches: 10. Germline values: CDR1 MDHEN, CDR2 SYDVKM. CDR3 in amino acids: CASSSRTGAGIETQYF. In DNA form, the CDR3 reads TGTGCCAGCAGTTCTCGGACAGGGGCAGGGATAGAGACCCAGTACTTC.

The V gene is TRBV5-3, the J gene TRBJ1-6; weak D call: TRBD1 (6 bases). TRBV5-3 qualifies as an ORF whose function is uncertain. Trimming shortened V by 6 bases and J by 2 bases, and 15 bases separated the two germline ends. The CDR3 length is 16 residues. CDR3 residues: CARTSLTGPYNSPLHF. The CDR3 DNA reads TGTGCCAGAACTTCCCTGACAGGCCCCTATAATTCACCCCTCCACTTT.

This chain connects TRBV19 to TRBJ2-1; the D gene is possibly TRBD2 (5 bases). The length of the CDR3 is 15 residues. V gave up 3 bases and J gave up 3 bases, with 12 bases separating them. Germline loops: CDR1 LNHDA, CDR2 SQIVND (reference sequence). CDR3 nucleotide sequence: TGTGCCAGTAGTATCCGGCGGGTTGTCTACAATGAGCAGTTCTTC. This translates into CASSIRRVVYNEQFF. Together with reference TRBV19 and TRBJ2-1, the CDR3 gives the full variable domain: DGGITQSPKYLFRKEGQNVTLSCEQNLNHDAMYWYRQDPGQGLRLIYYSQIVNDFQKGDIAEGYSVSREKKESFPLTVTSAQKNPTAFYLCASSIRRVVYNEQFFGPGTRLTVL.

The CDR3: CASSLTGTSGYEQYF. The CDR3 DNA reads as TGTGCCAGCTCACTTACCGGGACTAGCGGCTACGAGCAGTACTTC. The rearrangement links TRBV18 to TRBJ2-7; 11 nucleotides match TRBD2. After removal of 4 bases from V and 3 bases from J, the junction contained 5 bases not matched to a gene. There are 15 residues in the CDR3. Germline-derived CDR1 and CDR2 are KGHSH and LQKENI.

This chain joins TRBV30 and TRBJ2-2; 15 nucleotides line up with TRBD2. CDR1 and CDR2 from the germline V gene are GTSNPN and SVGIG (reference sequence). This CDR3 contains 18 residues. The V segment lost 5 bases and the J segment 5 bases; nucleotides outside the gene matches: 12. CDR3 DNA: TGTGCCTGGGGGTTCGGACTAGCGGGAGGGCCGGGAACCGGGGAGCTGTTTTTT. Protein sequence: CAWGFGLAGGPGTGELFF.

The CDR3 DNA is TGTGCCAGCAGTCGTCAGGGGCGGGAAAAACTGTTTTTT. Protein: CASSRQGREKLFF. The chain carries TRBV6-5 and TRBJ1-4, with TRBD1 as a possible D gene (6 bases). CDR3 size: 13 residues. Trimming removed 5 bases from V and 8 bases from J, with 12 bases in between. The V gene's germline CDR1 is MNHEY and CDR2 SVGAGI.